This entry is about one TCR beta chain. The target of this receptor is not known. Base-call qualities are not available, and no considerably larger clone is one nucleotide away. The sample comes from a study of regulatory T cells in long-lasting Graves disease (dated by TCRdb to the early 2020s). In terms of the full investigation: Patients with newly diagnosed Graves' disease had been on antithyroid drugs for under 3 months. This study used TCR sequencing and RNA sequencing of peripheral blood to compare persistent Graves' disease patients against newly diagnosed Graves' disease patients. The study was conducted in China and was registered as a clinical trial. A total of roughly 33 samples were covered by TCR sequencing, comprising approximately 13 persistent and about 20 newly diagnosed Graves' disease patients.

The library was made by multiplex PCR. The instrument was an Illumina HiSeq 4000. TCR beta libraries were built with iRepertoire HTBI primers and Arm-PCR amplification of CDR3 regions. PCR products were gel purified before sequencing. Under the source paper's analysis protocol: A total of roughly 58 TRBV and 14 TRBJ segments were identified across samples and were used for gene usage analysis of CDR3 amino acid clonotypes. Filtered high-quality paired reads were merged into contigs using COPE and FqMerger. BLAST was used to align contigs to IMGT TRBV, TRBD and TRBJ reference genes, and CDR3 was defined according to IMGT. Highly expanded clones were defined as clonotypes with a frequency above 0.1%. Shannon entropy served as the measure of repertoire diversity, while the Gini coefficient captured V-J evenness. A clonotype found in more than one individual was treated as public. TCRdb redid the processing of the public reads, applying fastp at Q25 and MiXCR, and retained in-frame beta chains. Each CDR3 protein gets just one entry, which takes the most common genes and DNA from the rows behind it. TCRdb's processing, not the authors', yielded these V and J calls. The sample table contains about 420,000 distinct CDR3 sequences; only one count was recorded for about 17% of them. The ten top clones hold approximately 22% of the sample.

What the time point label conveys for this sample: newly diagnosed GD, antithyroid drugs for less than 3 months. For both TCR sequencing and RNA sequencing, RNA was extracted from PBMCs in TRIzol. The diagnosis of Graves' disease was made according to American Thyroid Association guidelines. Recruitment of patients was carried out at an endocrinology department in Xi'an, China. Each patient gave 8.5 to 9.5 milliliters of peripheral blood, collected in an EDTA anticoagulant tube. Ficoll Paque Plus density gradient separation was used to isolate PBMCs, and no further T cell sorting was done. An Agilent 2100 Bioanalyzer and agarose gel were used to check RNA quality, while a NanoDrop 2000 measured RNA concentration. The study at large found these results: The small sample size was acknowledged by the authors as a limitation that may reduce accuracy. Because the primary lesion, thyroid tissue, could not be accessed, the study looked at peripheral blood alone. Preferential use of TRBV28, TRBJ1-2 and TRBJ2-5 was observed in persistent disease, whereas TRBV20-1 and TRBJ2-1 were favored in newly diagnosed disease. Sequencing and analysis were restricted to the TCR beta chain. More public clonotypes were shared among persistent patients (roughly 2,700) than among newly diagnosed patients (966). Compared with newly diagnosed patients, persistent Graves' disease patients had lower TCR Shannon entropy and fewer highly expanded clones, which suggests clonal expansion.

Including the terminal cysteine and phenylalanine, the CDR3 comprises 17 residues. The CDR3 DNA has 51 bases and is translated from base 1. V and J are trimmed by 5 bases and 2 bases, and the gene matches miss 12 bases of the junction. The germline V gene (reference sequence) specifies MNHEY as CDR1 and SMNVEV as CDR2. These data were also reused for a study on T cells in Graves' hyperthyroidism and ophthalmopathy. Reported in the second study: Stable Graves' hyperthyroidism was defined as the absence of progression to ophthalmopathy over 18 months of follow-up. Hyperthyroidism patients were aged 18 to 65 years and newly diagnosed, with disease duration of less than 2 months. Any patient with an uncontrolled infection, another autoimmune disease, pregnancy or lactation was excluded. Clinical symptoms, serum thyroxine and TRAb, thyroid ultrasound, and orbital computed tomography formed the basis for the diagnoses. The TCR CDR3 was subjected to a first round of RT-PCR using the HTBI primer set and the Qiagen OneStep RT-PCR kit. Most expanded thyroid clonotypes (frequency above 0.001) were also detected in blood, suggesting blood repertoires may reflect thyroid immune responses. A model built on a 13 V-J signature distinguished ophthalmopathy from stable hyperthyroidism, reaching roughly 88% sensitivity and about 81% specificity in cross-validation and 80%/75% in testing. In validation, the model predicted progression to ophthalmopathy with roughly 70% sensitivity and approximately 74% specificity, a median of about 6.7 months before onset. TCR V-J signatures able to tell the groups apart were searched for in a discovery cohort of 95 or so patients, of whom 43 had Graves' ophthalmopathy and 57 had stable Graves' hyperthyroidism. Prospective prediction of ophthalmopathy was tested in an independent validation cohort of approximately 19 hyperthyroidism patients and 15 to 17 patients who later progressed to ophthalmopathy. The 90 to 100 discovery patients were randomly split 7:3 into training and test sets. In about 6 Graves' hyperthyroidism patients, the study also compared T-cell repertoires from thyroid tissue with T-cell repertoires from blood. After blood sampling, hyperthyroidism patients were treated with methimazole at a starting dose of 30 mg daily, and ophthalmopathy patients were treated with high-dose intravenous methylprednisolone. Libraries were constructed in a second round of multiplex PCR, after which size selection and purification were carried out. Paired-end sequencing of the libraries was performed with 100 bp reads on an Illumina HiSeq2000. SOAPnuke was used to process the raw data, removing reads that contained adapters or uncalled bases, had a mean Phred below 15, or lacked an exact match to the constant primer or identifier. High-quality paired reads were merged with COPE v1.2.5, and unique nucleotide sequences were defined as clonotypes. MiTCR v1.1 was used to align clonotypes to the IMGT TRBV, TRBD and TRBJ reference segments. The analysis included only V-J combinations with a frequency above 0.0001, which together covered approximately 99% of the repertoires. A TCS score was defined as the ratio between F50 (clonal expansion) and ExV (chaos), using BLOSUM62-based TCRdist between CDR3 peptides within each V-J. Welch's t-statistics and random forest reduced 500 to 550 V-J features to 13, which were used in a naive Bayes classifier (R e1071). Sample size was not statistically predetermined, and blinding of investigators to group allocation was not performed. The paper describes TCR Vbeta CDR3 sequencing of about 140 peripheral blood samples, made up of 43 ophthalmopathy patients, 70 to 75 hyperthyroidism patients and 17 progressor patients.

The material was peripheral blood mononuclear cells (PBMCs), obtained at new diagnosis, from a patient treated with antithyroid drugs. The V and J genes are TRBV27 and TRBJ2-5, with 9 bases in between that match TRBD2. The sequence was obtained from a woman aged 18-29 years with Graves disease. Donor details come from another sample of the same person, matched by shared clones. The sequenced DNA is TGTGCCAGCAGTCCCAGGGCCGCTAGCGGGGCTCAAGAGACCCAGTACTTC. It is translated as CASSPRAASGAQETQYF.